One T cell receptor beta chain is described in this entry. This sample was included in a study of blood T cell repertoires in COVID-19. Study information: Collection of acute and convalescent COVID-19 samples took place in the United States, Italy and Spain.

The assay was immunoSEQ multiplex PCR, and TCRdb's table has in-frame clones only and misses some. The sample contains roughly 120,000 clones, around 80% of which appear only once. The sample comprised peripheral blood. This sequence was found in a man in his 70s with acute or convalescent COVID-19.

The CDR3 DNA follows: TGTGCCAGCTCACCGACTAGGAGCACAGATACGCAGTATTTT. Protein: CASSPTRSTDTQYF. The rearrangement links TRBV18 to TRBJ2-3; a possible D gene is TRBD2 (6 bases). The CDR3 spans 14 residues. Trimming stripped 3 bases from V and 0 bases from J, with 7 bases between. Germline V gene sequence: CDR1 KGHSH, CDR2 LQKENI.